This T cell receptor beta chain is drawn from a study of cytomegalovirus exposure and HLA in healthy donors. Germline lookup yields CDR1 MNHEY and CDR2 SVGAGI. With V trimmed by 6 bases and J by 7 bases, 6 bases remained unmatched. The CDR3 totals 13 residues. Only a few counts were recorded for this clone. The PCR contained 60 Vbeta and 13 Jbeta primers. Sequencing was performed with immunoSEQ multiplex PCR; in TCRdb, only in-frame clones are kept and a portion is missing. The table records 140,000 to 150,000 clones, about 73% of them present only once. The chain uses TRBV6-5 and TRBJ1-5; 7 bases agree with TRBD1. Sequenced input: PBMCs. The clonotype originates from a woman between 55 and 75 years old in good health and CMV-seropositive. The CDR3 region is CASSQQGGQPQHF. CDR3 nucleotide sequence: TGTGCCAGCAGCCAGCAGGGGGGCCAGCCCCAGCATTTT.